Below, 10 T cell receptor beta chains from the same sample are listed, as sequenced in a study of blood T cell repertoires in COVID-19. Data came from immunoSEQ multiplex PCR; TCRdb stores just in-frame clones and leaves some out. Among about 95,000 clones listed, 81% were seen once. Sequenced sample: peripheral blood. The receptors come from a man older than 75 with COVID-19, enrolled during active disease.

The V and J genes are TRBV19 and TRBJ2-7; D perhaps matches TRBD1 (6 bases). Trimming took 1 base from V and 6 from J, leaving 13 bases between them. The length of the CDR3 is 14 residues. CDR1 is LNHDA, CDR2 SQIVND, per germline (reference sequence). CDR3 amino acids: CASSIVVDSAEQYF. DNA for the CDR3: TGTGCCAGTAGTATAGTCGTGGACAGCGCCGAGCAGTACTTC.

The CDR3 loop is CASSPRGGVSGYEQYF. The CDR3 nucleotides read TGTGCCAGCAGCCCAAGGGGGGGCGTATCTGGCTACGAGCAGTACTTC. The V gene is TRBV7-3, the J gene TRBJ2-7; the D gene is possibly TRBD2 (7 bases). Germline V gene sequence: CDR1 SGHTA, CDR2 FQGTGA. Trimming took 5 bases from V and 3 from J, leaving 20 bases between them. The length of the CDR3 is 16 residues.

CDR3 in DNA: TGCGCCAGCAGCTTGGAGCGACAGGGGAGCGACTATGGCTACACCTTC. Amino acid sequence: CASSLERQGSDYGYTF. The chain recombines TRBV5-1 with TRBJ1-2, with 8 bases identical to TRBD1. This CDR3 is 16 amino acids long. J gave up 3 bases and V 0 bases, and 7 bases lay outside the gene matches. Germline V gene lookup returns CDR1 SGHRS and CDR2 YFSETQ.

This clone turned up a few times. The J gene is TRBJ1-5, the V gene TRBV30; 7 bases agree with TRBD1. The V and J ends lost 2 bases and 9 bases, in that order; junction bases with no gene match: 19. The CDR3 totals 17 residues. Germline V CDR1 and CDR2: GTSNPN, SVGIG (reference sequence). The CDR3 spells CAWSMLGDRQPGRPQHF. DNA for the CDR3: TGTGCCTGGAGTATGTTGGGGGACAGACAGCCCGGTAGGCCCCAGCATTTT.

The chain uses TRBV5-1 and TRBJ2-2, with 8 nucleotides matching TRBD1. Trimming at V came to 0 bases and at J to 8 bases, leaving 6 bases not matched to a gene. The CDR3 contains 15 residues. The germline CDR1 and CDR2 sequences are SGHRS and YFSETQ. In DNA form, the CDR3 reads TGCGCCAGCAGCTTGGAAGGACAGGGAGTTGGGGAGCTGTTTTTT. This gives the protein CASSLEGQGVGELFF.

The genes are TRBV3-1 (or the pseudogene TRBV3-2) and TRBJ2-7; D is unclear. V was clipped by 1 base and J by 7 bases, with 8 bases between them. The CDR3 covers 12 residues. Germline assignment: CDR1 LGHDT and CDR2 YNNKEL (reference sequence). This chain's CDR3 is CASSQVSNEQYF. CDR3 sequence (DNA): TGTGCCAGCAGCCAAGTGAGCAATGAGCAGTACTTC.

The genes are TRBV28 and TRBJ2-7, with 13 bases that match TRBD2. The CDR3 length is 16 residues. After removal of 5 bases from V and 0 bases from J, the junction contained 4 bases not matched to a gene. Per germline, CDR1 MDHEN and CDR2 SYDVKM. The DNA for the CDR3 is TGTGCCAGCAGTCGGACTAGCGGGAGAGTCTCCTACGAGCAGTACTTC. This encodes CASSRTSGRVSYEQYF.

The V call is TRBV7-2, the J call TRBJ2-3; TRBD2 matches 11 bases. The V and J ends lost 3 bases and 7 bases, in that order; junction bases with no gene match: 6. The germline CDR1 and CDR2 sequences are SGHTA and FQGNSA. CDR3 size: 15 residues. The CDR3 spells CASSLSSGRANTQYF. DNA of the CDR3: TGTGCCAGCAGCTTGAGTAGCGGGAGGGCAAATACGCAGTATTTT.

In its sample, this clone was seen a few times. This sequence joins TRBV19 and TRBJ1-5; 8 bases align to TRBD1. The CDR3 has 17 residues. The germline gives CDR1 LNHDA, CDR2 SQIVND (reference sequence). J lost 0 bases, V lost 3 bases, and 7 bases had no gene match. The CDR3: CASSIRAGGVSNQPQHF. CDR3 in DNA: TGTGCCAGTAGTATTCGGGCAGGGGGCGTTAGCAATCAGCCCCAGCATTTT.

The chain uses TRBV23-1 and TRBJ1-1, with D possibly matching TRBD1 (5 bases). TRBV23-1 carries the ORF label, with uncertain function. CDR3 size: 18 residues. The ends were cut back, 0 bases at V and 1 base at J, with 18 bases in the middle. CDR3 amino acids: CASSQSGRGEVRNTEAFF. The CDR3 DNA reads TGCGCCAGCAGTCAATCCGGCCGGGGGGAGGTGAGGAACACTGAAGCTTTCTTT.